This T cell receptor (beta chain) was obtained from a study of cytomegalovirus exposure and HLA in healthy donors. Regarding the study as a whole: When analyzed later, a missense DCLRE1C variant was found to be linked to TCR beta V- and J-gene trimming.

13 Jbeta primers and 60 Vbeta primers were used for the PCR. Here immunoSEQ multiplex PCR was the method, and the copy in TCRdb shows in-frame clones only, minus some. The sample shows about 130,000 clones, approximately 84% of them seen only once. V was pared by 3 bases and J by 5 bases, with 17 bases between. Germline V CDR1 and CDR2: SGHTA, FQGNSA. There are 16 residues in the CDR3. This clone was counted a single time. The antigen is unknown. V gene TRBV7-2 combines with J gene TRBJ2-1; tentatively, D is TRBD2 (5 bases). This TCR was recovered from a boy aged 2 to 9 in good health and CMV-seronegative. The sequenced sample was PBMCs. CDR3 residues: CASSFSPSRSNNEQFF. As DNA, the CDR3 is TGTGCCAGCAGCTTCTCCCCTAGCCGATCAAACAATGAGCAGTTCTTC.